These 2 T cell receptor beta chains were sequenced from one sample in a study of CD8+ T cells in alopecia areata. Sequencing relied on a cDNA template that was reverse transcribed from extracted RNA. Repertoires were generated with immunoSEQ multiplex PCR, while TCRdb's copy carries only in-frame clones and drops some. The sample gives about 190,000 clones, around 60% of which show up once; 0.69% is in the top ten. Treatment reported: oral pan-JAK inhibitor, 5-10 mg twice daily. The sequences come from CD4+ T cells sorted from blood, collected at week 4, from a patient treated with tofacitinib. These receptors were collected from a human donor with alopecia areata.

DNA of the CDR3: TGTGCCTGGGACAGGGTGCAGGGAAACACCATATATTTT. Translation gives CAWDRVQGNTIYF. J is TRBJ1-3 and V is TRBV30; 7 positions agree with TRBD1. The CDR3 is made up of 13 amino acids. CDR1 and CDR2 (germline): GTSNPN, SVGIG (reference sequence). V shed 5 bases and J 4 bases; nucleotides not matched to a gene: 5.

The rearrangement links TRBV25-1 to TRBJ1-1; a possible D gene is TRBD1 (5 bases). Germline loops: CDR1 MGHDK, CDR2 SYGVNS. Trimming took 4 bases from V and 4 from J, leaving 16 bases between them. The CDR3 has 15 amino acids. CDR3 nucleotide sequence: TGTGCCAGCAGTGCTTGGGGGGACGGGGGCACTGAAGCTTTCTTT. Its protein product is CASSAWGDGGTEAFF.